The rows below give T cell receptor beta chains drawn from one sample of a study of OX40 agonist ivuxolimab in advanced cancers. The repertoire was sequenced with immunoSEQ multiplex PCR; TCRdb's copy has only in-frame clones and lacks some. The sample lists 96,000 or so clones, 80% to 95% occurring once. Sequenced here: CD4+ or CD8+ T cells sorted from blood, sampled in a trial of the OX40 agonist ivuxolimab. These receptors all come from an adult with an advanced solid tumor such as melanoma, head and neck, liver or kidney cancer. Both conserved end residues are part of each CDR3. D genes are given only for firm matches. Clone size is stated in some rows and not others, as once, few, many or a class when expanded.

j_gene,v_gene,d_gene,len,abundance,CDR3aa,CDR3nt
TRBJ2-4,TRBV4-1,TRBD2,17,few,CASSQSVLAGAKNIQYF,TGCGCCAGCAGCCAAAGCGTCCTAGCGGGAGCCAAAAACATTCAGTACTTC
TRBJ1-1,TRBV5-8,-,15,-,CASSLWTKLNTEAFF,TGTGCCAGCAGCTTGTGGACAAAGTTGAACACTGAAGCTTTCTTT
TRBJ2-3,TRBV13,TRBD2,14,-,CASSLAAGVDTQYF,TGTGCCAGCAGCTTAGCAGCGGGAGTAGATACGCAGTATTTT
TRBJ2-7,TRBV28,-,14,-,CASWGRGPSYEQYF,TGTGCCAGCTGGGGTCGGGGACCCTCCTACGAGCAGTACTTC
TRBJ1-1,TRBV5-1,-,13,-,CASRAGWDTEAFF,TGCGCCAGCAGGGCAGGATGGGACACTGAAGCTTTCTTT
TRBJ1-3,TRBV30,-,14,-,CAWMAGRSGNTIYF,TGTGCCTGGATGGCGGGCCGCTCTGGAAACACCATATATTTT
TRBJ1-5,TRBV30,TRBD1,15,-,CAWSGQGGYNQPQHF,TGTGCCTGGAGTGGACAGGGGGGATACAATCAGCCTCAGCATTTT
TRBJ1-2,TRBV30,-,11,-,CAWSPNYGYTF,TGTGCCTGGAGTCCCAACTATGGCTACACCTTC
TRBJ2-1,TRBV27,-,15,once,CASSLDFLGRNEQFF,TGTGCCAGCAGTTTAGATTTCCTAGGACGCAATGAGCAGTTCTTC
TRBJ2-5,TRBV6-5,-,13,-,CASSPSGRETQYF,TGTGCCAGCAGTCCCTCGGGGAGGGAGACCCAGTACTTC
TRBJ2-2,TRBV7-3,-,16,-,CASSRRTATNTGELFF,TGTGCCAGCAGCCGACGGACAGCCACGAACACCGGGGAGCTGTTTTTT
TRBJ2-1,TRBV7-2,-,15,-,CASSPTTQSYNEQFF,TGTGCCAGCAGCCCGACTACGCAGTCGTACAATGAGCAGTTCTTC
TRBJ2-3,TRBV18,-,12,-,CASSLTTDTQYF,TGTGCCAGCTCACTGACCACAGATACGCAGTATTTT
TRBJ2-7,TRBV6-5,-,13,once,CASSYPGSYEQYF,TGTGCCAGCAGTTACCCGGGGAGCTACGAGCAGTACTTC
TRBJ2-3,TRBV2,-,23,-,CASSEAGYSGASITSHSTDTQYF,TGTGCCAGCAGTGAAGCGGGGTATTCCGGAGCAAGTATCACGTCACATAGCACAGATACGCAGTATTTT
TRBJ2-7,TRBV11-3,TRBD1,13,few,CASSSASGGEQYF,TGTGCCAGCAGCTCCGCCTCAGGGGGCGAGCAGTACTTC
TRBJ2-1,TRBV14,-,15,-,CASSLLLAGENEQFF,TGTGCCAGCAGCCTATTACTAGCAGGGGAGAATGAGCAGTTCTTC
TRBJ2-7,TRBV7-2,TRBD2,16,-,CASSSGPPSGTYEQYF,TGTGCCAGCAGTTCCGGCCCCCCTAGCGGGACGTACGAGCAGTACTTC
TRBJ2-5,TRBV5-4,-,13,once,CASSQGSRETQYF,TGTGCCAGCAGCCAGGGTTCTCGGGAGACCCAGTACTTC
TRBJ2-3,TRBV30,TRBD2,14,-,CAWTPGLAGGGGYF,TGTGCCTGGACCCCGGGACTAGCGGGGGGTGGGGGCTATTTT
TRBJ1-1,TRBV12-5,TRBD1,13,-,CASGLGQGAQAFF,TGTGCTAGTGGTTTGGGGCAGGGGGCGCAAGCTTTCTTT
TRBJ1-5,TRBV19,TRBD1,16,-,CASSMVKDRDHQPQHF,TGTGCCAGTAGTATGGTTAAGGACAGGGACCATCAGCCCCAGCATTTT
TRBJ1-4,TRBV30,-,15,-,CAWSRGTVENEKLFF,TGTGCCTGGAGCCGGGGAACAGTTGAAAATGAAAAACTGTTTTTT
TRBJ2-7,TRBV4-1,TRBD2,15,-,CASSLRAGVNYEQYF,TGCGCCAGCAGCCTCAGAGCGGGAGTCAACTACGAGCAGTACTTC
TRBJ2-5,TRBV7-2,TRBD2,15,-,CASSLGGTSQETQYF,TGTGCCAGCAGCTTAGGAGGGACTAGCCAAGAGACCCAGTACTTC